This T cell receptor beta chain was sequenced during a study of CD8+CD57+ T cells in acquired aplastic anemia. Study-level points and caveats: Under 35 was the count of CD8+ CDR3 sequences that patients shared with controls.

Comment on this clonotype: Its target is not known.

For CDR3 and TCR beta VDJ profiling, genomic DNA was the template used. TCRdb re-called the reads with MiXCR, one entry per CDR3 protein. The sample lists under 200,000 distinct CDR3 sequences; around 48% were seen once. Individuals selected for sequencing had exhibited CD8+CD57+ cell expansion on flow cytometry. This CDR3 comprises 12 residues. Looked up from germline, CDR1 is LNHDA and CDR2 is SQIVND (reference sequence). V was clipped by 4 bases and J by 1 base, with 4 bases between them. This clonotype was sampled from a human donor with aplastic anemia. J is TRBJ1-1 and V is TRBV19, with unresolved D. The sequenced material came from sorted CD4+, CD8+, or CD8+CD57+ T cells (not recorded which) from PBMCs. The CDR3 loop is CASSNRNTEAFF. For the CDR3, the DNA is TGTGCCAGTAGTAACAGGAACACTGAAGCTTTCTTT.